This TCR beta chain was sequenced during a study of T cells in Graves' hyperthyroidism and ophthalmopathy. The wider study: Blood was drawn when the patient was first diagnosed and still untreated. Overall study results and limits: Most clonotypes expanded in thyroid above 0.001 were likewise present in blood.

To note about this clonotype: Its target is unknown.

What was amplified from RNA transcripts were TCR beta CDR3 regions. TCR CDR3 underwent first-round RT-PCR with the HTBI primer set. Via MiXCR, TCRdb re-called the multiplex PCR reads, giving one row per CDR3 protein. The table records around 340,000 distinct CDR3 sequences, around 17% of them present only once. V dropped 5 bases and J dropped 3 bases, with 13 bases sitting between them. There are 14 residues in the CDR3. The chain combines TRBV12-3 or TRBV12-4 with TRBJ1-2; D uncertain. The clonotype originates from a man aged 25-45 years with Graves' hyperthyroidism. The specimen sequenced was blood. In nucleotides, the CDR3 is TGTGCCAGCAGTCCGCAAAACCCCTACTATGGCTACACCTTC. This translates into CASSPQNPYYGYTF.